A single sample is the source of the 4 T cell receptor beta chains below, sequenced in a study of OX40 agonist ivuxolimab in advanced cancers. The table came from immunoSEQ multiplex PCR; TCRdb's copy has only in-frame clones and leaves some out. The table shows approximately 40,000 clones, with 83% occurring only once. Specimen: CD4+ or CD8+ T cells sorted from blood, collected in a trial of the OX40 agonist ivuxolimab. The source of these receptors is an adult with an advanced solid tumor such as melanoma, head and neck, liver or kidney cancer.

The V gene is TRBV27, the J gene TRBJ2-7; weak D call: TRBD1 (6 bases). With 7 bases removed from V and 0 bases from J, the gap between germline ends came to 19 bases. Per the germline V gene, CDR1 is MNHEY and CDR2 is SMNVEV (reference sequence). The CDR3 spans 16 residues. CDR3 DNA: TGTGCCAGCAATCCCGTACAGGGAAAGGACTCCTACGAGCAGTACTTC. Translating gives CASNPVQGKDSYEQYF.

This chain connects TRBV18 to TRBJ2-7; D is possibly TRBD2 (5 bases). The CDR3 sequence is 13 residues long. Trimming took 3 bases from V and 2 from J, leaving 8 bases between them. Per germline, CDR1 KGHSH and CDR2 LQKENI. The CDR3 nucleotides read TGTGCCAGCTCACCCGGGGAGACCTACGAGCAGTACTTC. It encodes CASSPGETYEQYF.

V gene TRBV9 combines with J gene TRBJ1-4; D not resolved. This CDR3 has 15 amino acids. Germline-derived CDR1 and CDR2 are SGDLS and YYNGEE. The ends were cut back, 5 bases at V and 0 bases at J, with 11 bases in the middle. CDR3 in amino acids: CASSAGGSTNEKLFF. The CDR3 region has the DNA TGTGCCAGCAGTGCCGGCGGGTCAACTAATGAAAAACTGTTTTTT.

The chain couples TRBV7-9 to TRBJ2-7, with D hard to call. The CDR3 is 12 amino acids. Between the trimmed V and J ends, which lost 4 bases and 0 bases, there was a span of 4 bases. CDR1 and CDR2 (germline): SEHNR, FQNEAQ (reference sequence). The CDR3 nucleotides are TGTGCCAGCAGCTACAGCTCCTACGAGCAGTACTTC. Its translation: CASSYSSYEQYF.